The 20 T cell receptor beta chains below were found in one sample sequenced in a study of blood T cell repertoires in COVID-19. Here immunoSEQ multiplex PCR was the method, and the copy in TCRdb shows in-frame clones only, minus some. This sample carries roughly 250,000 clones, about four fifths of them seen once, and the ten largest clones take around 4.7%. The sequencing input was peripheral blood. These receptors came from a woman between 65 and 79 years old with acute or convalescent COVID-19.

This chain uses TRBV28 with TRBJ1-2; D gene uncertain. V shed 4 bases and J shed 4 bases, with 16 bases lying between them. There are 15 residues in the CDR3. CDR1 and CDR2 (germline): MDHEN, SYDVKM. CDR3 nucleotides: TGTGCCAGCAGTTCCGGTGGGAGGGCTCGCTATGGCTACACCTTC. It specifies CASSSGGRARYGYTF.

The genes are TRBV10-1 and TRBJ2-7; TRBD1 matches 7 bases. V was clipped by 4 bases and J by 5 bases; unmatched bases: 5. Germline CDR1 WNHNN, CDR2 SYGVQD (reference sequence). CDR3 size: 13 residues. In DNA, the CDR3 is TGCGCCAGCAGTGTAGGGGGCGGCAACGAGCAGTACTTC. This codes for CASSVGGGNEQYF.

V and J are TRBV6-5 and TRBJ1-2; 7 bases agree with TRBD1. The germline V gene has CDR1 MNHEY and CDR2 SVGAGI. This CDR3 spans 14 amino acids. Trimming at V came to 6 bases and at J to 1 base, leaving 5 bases not matched to a gene. This CDR3 is CASRKTGLNYGYTF. In DNA form, the CDR3 reads TGTGCCAGCAGAAAGACAGGGCTTAACTATGGCTACACCTTC.

The chain combines TRBV19 with TRBJ1-5; weak D call: TRBD1 (6 bases). There are 14 residues in the CDR3. Germline V gene data show CDR1 as LNHDA and CDR2 as SQIVND (reference sequence). V gave up 8 bases and J gave up 4 bases, with 15 bases separating them. The CDR3 bases are TGTGCCAGTTCGACGGAGAGGGGGAATCAGCCCCAGCATTTT. As protein: CASSTERGNQPQHF.

The gene calls are TRBV6-5 and TRBJ1-2; D is perhaps TRBD1 (6 bases). This CDR3 region has 13 residues. Trimming shortened V by 6 bases and J by 1 base, and 9 bases separated the two germline ends. CDR1 and CDR2 (germline): MNHEY, SVGAGI. The CDR3 loop is CASRDSLNYGYTF. CDR3 bases: TGTGCCAGCAGGGACAGCCTTAACTATGGCTACACCTTC.

This chain joins TRBV6-2 or TRBV6-3 and TRBJ1-1; 9 bases agree with TRBD1. Germline CDR1 reads MNHEY; CDR2 reads SVGEGT. The CDR3 loop spans 15 amino acids. V lost 2 bases and J lost 5; bases outside the gene matches: 6. The CDR3 loop is CASSYPGQGSTEAFF. Here the CDR3 DNA reads TGTGCCAGCAGTTACCCTGGACAGGGGAGTACTGAAGCTTTCTTT.

The rearrangement joins TRBV5-1 to TRBJ1-2; D unclear. This CDR3 contains 14 residues. The V gene's germline CDR1 is SGHRS and CDR2 YFSETQ. V lost 4 bases to trimming and J lost 5 bases, with 15 bases between them. The DNA of the CDR3 is TGCGCCAGCAGCCCCGAGGGCCGAGGGTATGGCTACACCTTC. This encodes CASSPEGRGYGYTF.

This chain links TRBV7-9 with TRBJ2-1; TRBD1 might be the D (6 bases). V dropped 5 bases and J dropped 4 bases, with 15 bases sitting between them. This CDR3 has 15 amino acids. CDR1 and CDR2 (germline): SEHNR, FQNEAQ (reference sequence). In nucleotides, the CDR3 is TGTGCCAGCAGCCGTGGACAGTTGGATTACAATGAGCAGTTCTTC. This gives the protein CASSRGQLDYNEQFF. Full variable domain (outside the CDR3, taken from reference TRBV7-9 and TRBJ2-1): DTGVSQNPRHKITKRGQNVTFRCDPISEHNRLYWYRQTLGQGPEFLTYFQNEAQLEKSRLLSDRFSAERPKGSFSTLEIQRTEQGDSAMYLCASSRGQLDYNEQFFGPGTRLTVL.

The chain combines TRBV6-5 with TRBJ1-5; the match to TRBD1 covers 7 bases. This CDR3 is 14 amino acids long. With 6 bases clipped from V and 3 bases from J, the junction kept 5 bases outside the gene matches. CDR1 is MNHEY and CDR2 is SVGAGI in the germline V gene. The CDR3 nucleotides read TGTGCCAGCAGGGGTGGACAGGACAATCAGCCCCAGCATTTT. It translates to CASRGGQDNQPQHF.

A single count supports this clone. This sequence joins TRBV3-1 (or the pseudogene TRBV3-2) and TRBJ1-2; 7 nucleotides align to TRBD1. Germline loops: CDR1 LGHDT, CDR2 YNNKEL (reference sequence). CDR3 length equals 14 residues. The V and J ends lost 2 bases and 4 bases, in that order; junction bases with no gene match: 4. The CDR3 loop reads CASSQPTGLYGYTF. In nucleotides, the CDR3 is TGTGCCAGCAGCCAACCGACAGGGCTCTATGGCTACACCTTC.

The chain recombines TRBV14 with TRBJ1-2; the match to TRBD1 covers 9 bases. V was pared by 4 bases and J by 8 bases, with 5 bases of the junction left unmatched. Germline V gives CDR1 SGHDN, CDR2 FVKESK. The CDR3 length is 13 residues. Here the CDR3 reads CASSPWTGEGYTF. Written as DNA, the CDR3 is TGTGCCAGCAGCCCCTGGACAGGGGAAGGCTACACCTTC.

V usage is TRBV21-1 and J usage is TRBJ2-1; TRBD1, the D gene given by the table, was not confirmed from the DNA. TRBV21-1 is a known pseudogene. The length of the CDR3 is 12 residues. The CDR3 loop reads CATPQYDREQFF. CDR3 DNA: TGTGCCACCCCCCAGTATGACAGGGAGCAGTTCTTC.

The chain is built from TRBV24-1 and TRBJ1-1, with D possibly being TRBD1 (5 bases). The CDR3 extends over 13 amino acids. Germline CDR1 reads KGHDR; CDR2 reads SFDVKD. Deletions cut 7 bases from V and 2 bases from J, with 10 bases between. The CDR3: CATSSGSNTEAFF. The CDR3 nucleotides are TGTGCCACCAGCTCAGGGTCTAACACTGAAGCTTTCTTT.

This rearrangement joins TRBV3-1 (or the pseudogene TRBV3-2) to TRBJ1-2; 8 bases agree with TRBD1. The CDR3 is made up of 16 amino acids. Trimming took 3 bases from V and 6 from J; bases not matched to a gene: 12. Germline values: CDR1 LGHDT, CDR2 YNNKEL (reference sequence). CDR3 nucleotide sequence: TGTGCCAGCAGCCAGCGGATAGGACAGGGAGTGAATGGCTACACCTTC. Translated: CASSQRIGQGVNGYTF.

This clone was detected a few times. V is TRBV7-8 and J is TRBJ1-2; D is unclear. Germline CDR1 reads SGHVS; CDR2 reads FQNEAQ. Trimming left V 5 bases short and J 3 bases short, with 10 bases between. The CDR3 spans 13 residues. CDR3 nucleotides: TGTGCCAGCAGCCCTACCGTTTACTATGGCTACACCTTC. Translating it yields CASSPTVYYGYTF.

The rearrangement joins TRBV5-8 to TRBJ1-4; tentative D call: TRBD1 (5 bases). Deletions cut 5 bases from V and 4 bases from J, with 21 bases between. There are 17 residues in the CDR3. Germline values: CDR1 SGHTS, CDR2 YDEGEE. For the CDR3, the DNA is TGTGCCAGCAGACCACCGCAATCCAGGGCTTTTAATGAAAAACTGTTTTTT. Protein sequence: CASRPPQSRAFNEKLFF.

This sequence joins TRBV28 and TRBJ1-3; the match to TRBD1 covers 7 bases. CDR1 MDHEN and CDR2 SYDVKM come from the germline V gene. The CDR3 is 15 residues long. Unmatched junction bases numbered 12, after V lost 2 bases and J lost 11 bases. CDR3 coding DNA: TGTGCCAGCAGTTTAGGCAAGACAGGGTCCAGCGCCATATATTTT. Encoded protein: CASSLGKTGSSAIYF.

The chain carries TRBV5-4 and TRBJ2-3, with 14 bases lining up with TRBD2. Germline assignment: CDR1 SGHNT and CDR2 YYREEE (reference sequence). The CDR3 totals 17 residues. The trim removed 4 bases at V and 3 bases at J, leaving 7 bases unmatched. CDR3 loop: CASSPYGLAGGTDTQYF. CDR3 nucleotides: TGTGCCAGCAGCCCGTACGGACTAGCGGGGGGTACAGATACGCAGTATTTT.

For this clone: Other nucleotide sequences from this sample produce the same CDR3. The J gene is TRBJ2-2, the V gene TRBV4-3, with TRBD1 matching over 8 bases. Germline V gene sequence: CDR1 LGHNA, CDR2 YSLEER. V dropped 0 bases and J dropped 1; count of bases not matched to a gene: 1. The CDR3 is made up of 16 amino acids. CDR3 in amino acids: CASSQEGQGNTGELFF. The DNA for the CDR3 is TGCGCCAGCAGCCAAGAAGGACAGGGGAACACCGGGGAGCTGTTTTTT.

V is TRBV19 and J is TRBJ1-2, with a weak D call TRBD1 (6 bases). Deletions cut 5 bases from V and 4 bases from J, with 23 bases between. CDR1 is LNHDA and CDR2 is SQIVND in the germline V gene (reference sequence). This CDR3 contains 17 residues. CDR3 sequence reads: CASSPILQGSSVYGYTF. DNA for the CDR3: TGTGCCAGTAGTCCCATCCTACAGGGCTCCTCCGTCTATGGCTACACCTTC. The full variable domain, with the rest looked up from reference TRBV19 and TRBJ1-2, is DGGITQSPKYLFRKEGQNVTLSCEQNLNHDAMYWYRQDPGQGLRLIYYSQIVNDFQKGDIAEGYSVSREKKESFPLTVTSAQKNPTAFYLCASSPILQGSSVYGYTFGSGTRLTVV.